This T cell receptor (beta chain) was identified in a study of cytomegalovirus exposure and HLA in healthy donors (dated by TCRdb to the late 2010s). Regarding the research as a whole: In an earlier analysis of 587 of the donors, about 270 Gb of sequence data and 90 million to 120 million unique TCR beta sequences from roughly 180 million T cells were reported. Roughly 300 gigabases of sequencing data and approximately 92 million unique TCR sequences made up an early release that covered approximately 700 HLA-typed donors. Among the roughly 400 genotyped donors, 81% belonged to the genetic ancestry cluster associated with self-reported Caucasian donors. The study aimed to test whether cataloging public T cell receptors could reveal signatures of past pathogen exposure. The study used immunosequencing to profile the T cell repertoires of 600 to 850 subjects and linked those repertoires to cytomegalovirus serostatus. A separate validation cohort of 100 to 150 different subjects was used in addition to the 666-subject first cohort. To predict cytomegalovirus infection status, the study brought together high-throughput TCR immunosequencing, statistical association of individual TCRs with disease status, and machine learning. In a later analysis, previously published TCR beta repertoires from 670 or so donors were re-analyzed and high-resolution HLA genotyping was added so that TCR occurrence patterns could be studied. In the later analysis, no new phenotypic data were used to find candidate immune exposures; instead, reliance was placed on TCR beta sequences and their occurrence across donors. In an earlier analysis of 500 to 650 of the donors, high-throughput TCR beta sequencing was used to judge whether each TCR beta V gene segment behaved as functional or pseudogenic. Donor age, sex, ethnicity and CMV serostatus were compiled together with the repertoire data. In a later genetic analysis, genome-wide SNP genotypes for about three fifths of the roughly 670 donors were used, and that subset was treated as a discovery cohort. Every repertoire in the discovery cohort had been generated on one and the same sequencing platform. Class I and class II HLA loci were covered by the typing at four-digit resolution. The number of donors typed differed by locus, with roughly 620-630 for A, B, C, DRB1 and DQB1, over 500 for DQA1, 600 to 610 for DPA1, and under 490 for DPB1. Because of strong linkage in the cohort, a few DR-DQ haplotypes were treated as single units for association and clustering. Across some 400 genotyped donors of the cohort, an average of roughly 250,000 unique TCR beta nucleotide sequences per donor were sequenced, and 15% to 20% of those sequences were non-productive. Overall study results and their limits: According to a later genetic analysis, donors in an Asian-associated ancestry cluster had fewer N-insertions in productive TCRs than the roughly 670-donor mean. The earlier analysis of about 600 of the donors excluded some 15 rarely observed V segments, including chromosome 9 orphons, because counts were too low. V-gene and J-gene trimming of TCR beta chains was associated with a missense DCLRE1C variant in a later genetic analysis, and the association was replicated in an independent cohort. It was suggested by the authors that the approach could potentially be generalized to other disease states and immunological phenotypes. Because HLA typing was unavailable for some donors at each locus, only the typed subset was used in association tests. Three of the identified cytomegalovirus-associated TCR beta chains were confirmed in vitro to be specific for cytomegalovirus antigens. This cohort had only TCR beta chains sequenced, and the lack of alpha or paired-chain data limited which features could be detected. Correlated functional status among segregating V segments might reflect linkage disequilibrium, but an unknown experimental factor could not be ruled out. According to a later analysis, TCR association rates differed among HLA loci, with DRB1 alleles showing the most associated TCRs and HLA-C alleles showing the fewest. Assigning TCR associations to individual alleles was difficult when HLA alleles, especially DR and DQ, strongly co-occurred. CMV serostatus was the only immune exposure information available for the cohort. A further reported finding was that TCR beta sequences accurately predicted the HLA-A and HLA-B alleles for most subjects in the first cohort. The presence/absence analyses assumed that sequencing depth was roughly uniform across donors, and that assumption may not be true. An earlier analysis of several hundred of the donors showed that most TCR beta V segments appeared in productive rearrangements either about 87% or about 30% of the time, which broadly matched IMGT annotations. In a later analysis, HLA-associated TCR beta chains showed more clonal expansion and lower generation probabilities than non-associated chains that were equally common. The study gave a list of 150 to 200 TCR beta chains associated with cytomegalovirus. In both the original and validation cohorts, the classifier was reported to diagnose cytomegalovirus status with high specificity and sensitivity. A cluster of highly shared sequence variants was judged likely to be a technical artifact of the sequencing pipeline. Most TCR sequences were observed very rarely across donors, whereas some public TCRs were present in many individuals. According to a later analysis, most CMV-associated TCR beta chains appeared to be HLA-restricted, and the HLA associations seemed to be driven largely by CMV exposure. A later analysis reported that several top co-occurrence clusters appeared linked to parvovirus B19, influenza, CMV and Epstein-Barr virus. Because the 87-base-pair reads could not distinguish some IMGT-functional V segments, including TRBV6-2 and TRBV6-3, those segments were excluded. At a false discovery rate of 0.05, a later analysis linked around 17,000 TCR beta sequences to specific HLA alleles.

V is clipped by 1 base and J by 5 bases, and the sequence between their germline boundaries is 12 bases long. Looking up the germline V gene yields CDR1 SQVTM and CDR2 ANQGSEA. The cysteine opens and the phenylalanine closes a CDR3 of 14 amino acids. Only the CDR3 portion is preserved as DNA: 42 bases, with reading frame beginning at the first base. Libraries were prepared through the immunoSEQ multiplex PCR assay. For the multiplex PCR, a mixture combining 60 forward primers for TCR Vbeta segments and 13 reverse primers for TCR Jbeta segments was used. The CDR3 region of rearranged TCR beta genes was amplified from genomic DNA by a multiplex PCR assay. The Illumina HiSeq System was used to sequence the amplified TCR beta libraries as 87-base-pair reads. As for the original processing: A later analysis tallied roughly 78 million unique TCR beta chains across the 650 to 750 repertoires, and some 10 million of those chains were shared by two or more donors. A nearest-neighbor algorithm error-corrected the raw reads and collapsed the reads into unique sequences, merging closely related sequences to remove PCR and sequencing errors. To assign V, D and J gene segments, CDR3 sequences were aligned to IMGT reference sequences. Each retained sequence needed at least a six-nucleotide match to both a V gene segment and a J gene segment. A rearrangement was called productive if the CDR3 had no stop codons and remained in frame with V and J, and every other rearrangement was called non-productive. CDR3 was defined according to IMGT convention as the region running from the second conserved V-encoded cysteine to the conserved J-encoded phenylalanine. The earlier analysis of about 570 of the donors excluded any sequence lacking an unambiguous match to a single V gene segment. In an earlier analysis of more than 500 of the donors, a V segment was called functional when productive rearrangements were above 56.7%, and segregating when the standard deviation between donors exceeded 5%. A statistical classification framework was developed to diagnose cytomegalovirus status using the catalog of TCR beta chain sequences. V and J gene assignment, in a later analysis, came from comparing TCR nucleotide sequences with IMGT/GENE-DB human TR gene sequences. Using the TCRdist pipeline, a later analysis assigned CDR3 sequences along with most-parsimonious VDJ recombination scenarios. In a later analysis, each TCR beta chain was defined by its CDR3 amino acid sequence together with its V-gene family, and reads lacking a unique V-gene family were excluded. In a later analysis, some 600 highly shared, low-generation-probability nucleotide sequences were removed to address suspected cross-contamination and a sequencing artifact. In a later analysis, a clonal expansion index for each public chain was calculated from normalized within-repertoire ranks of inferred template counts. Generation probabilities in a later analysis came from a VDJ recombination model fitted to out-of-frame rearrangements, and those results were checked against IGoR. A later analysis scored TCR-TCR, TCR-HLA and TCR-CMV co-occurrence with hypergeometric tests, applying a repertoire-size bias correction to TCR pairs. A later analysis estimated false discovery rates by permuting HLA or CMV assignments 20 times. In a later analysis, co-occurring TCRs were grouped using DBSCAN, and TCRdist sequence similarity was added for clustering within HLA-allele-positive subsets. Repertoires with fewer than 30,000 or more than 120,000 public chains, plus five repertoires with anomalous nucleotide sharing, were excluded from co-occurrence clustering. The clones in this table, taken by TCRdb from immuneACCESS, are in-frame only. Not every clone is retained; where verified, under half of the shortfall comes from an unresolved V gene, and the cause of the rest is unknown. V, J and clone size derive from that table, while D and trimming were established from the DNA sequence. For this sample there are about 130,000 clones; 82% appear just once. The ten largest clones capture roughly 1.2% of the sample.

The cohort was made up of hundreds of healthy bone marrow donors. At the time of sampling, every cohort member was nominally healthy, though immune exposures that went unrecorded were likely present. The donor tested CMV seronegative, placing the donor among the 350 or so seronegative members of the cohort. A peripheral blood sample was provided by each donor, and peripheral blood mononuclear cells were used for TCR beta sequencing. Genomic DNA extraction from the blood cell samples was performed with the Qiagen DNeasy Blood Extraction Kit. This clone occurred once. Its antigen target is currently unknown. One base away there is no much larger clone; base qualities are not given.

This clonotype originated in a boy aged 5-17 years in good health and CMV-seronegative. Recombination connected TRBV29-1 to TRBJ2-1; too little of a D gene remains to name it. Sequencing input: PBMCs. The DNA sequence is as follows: TGCAGCGTTGAAGCCAGTGACTCAGACAATGAGCAGTTCTTC. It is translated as CSVEASDSDNEQFF.